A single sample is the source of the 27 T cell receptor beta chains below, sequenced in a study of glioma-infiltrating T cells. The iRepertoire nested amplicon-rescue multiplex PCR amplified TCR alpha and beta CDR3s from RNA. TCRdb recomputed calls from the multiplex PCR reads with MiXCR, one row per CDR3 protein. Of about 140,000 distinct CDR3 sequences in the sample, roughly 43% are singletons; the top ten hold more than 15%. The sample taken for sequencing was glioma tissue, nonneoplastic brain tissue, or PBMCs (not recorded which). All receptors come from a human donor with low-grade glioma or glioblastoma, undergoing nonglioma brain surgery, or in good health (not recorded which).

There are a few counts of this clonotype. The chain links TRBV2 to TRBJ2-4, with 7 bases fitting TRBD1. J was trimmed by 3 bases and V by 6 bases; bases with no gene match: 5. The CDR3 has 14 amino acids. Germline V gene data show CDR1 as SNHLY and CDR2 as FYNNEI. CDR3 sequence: CASSGDRVKNIQYF. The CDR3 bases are TGTGCCAGCAGCGGGGACAGAGTCAAAAACATTCAGTACTTC.

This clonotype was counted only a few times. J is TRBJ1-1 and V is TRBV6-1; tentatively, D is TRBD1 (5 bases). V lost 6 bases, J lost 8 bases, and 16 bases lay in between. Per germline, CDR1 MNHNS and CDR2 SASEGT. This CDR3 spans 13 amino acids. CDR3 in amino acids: CASRLGGYSEAFF. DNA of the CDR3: TGTGCCAGCAGACTTGGGGGGTATAGCGAAGCTTTCTTT.

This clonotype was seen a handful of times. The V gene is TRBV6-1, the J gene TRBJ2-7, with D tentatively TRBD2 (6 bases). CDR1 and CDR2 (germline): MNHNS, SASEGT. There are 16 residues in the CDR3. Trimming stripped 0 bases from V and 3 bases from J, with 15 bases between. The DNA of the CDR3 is TGTGCCAGCAGTGAAGCTTTAGGGAGGTGGCTCTACGAGCAGTACTTC. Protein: CASSEALGRWLYEQYF.

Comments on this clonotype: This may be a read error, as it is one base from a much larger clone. The CDR3 sequence: CASSPGRRTEAYF. The CDR3 bases are TGTGCCAGCAGTCCAGGGCGTCGTACTGAAGCTTACTTT. The J gene is TRBJ1-1, the V gene TRBV27; D might be TRBD1 (5 bases). The CDR3 sequence is 13 residues long. Germline V CDR1 and CDR2: MNHEY, SMNVEV (reference sequence).

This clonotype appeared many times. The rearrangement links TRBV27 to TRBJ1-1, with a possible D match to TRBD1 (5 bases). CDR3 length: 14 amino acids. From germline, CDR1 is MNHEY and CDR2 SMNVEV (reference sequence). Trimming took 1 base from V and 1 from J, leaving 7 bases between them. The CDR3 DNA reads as TGTGCCAGCAGTTTATTTACAGGGAACACTGAAGCTTTCTTT. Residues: CASSLFTGNTEAFF.

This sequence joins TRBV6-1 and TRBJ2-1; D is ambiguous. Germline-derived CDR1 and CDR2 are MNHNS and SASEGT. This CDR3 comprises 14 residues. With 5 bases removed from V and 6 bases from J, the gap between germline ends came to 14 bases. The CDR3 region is CASSSHLYTNEQFF. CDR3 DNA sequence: TGTGCCAGCAGTTCCCACCTTTATACCAATGAGCAGTTCTTC.

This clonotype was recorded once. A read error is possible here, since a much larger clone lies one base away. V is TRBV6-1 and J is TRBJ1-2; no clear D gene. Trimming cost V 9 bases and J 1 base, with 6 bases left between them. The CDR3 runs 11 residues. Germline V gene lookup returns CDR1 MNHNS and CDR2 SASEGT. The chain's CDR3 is CARSLNYGYTF. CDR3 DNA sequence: TGTGCCAGAAGCCTTAACTATGGCTACACCTTC.

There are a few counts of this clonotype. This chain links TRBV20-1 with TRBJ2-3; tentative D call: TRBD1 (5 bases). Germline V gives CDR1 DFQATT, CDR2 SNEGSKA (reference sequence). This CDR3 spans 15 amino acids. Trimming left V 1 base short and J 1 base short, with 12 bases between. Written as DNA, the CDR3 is TGCAGTGCTAGAGGCAGACAGCTTGGCACAGATACGCAGTATTTT. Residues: CSARGRQLGTDTQYF.

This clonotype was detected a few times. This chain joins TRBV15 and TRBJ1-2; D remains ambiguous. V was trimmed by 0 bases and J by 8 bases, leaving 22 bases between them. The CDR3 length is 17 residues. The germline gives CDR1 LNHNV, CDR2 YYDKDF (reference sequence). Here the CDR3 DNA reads TGTGCCACCAGCAGAGATCTATTAGGCGGAGGGAAGGGCGGCTACACCTTC. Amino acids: CATSRDLLGGGKGGYTF.

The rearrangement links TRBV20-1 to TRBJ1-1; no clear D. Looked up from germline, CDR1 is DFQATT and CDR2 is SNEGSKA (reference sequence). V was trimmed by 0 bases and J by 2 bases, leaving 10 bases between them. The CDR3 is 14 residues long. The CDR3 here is CSAREWTINTEAFF. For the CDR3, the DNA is TGCAGTGCTAGAGAATGGACGATAAACACTGAAGCTTTCTTT.

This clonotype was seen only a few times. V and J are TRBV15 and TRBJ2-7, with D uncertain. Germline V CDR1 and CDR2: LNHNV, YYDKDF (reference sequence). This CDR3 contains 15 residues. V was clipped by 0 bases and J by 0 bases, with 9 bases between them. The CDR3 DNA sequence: TGTGCCACCAGCAGAGAATTAATGAGCTCCTACGAGCAGTACTTC. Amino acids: CATSRELMSSYEQYF.

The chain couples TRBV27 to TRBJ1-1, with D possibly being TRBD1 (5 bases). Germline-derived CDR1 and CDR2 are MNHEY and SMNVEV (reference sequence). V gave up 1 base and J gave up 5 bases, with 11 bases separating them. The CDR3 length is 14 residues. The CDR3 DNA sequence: TGTGCCAGCAGTTTATATGGGGGGGGGACTGAAGCTTTCTTT. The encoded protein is CASSLYGGGTEAFF.

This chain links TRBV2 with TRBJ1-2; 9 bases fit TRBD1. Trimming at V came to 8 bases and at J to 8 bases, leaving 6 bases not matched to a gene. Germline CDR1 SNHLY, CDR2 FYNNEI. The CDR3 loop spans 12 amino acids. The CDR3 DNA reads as TGTGCCAGCTTAGGGACAGGGCGCGGCTACACCTTC. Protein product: CASLGTGRGYTF.

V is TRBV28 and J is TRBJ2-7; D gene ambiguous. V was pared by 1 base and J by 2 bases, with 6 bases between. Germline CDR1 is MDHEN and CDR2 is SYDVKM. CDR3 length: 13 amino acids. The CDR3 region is CASSLSRPYEQYF. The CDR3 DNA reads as TGTGCCAGCAGTTTATCGAGGCCCTACGAGCAGTACTTC.

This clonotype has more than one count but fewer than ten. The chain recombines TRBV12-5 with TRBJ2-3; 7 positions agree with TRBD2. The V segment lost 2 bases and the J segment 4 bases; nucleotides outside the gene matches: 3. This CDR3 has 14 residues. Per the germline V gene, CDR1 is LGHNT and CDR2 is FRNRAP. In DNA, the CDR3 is TGTGCTAGTGGTTTGTCGGGAGGACCAGATACGCAGTATTTT. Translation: CASGLSGGPDTQYF.

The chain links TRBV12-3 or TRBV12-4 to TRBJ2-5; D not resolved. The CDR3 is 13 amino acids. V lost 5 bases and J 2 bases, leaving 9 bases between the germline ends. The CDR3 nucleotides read TGTGCCAGCAGTAATAACAGACAAGAGACCCAGTACTTC. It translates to CASSNNRQETQYF.

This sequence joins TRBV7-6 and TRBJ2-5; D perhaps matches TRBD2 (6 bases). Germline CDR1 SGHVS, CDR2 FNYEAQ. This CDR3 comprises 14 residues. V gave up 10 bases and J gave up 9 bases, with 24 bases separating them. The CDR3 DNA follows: TGTGCCACCCAATCACCGGGATGGGAGGAGGCCCAGTACTTC. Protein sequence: CATQSPGWEEAQYF.

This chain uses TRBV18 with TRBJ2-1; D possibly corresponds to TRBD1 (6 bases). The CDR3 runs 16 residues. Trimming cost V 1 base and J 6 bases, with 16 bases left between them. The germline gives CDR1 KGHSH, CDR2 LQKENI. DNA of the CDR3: TGTGCCAGCTCACCACGACGGGACACAGGGAGCAATGAGCAGTTCTTC. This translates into CASSPRRDTGSNEQFF.

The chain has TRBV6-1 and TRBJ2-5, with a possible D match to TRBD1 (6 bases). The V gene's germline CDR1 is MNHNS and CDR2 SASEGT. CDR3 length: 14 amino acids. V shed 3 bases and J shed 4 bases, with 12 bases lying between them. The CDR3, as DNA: TGTGCCAGCAGTGATGACTACAGGGTAGAGACCCAGTACTTC. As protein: CASSDDYRVETQYF.

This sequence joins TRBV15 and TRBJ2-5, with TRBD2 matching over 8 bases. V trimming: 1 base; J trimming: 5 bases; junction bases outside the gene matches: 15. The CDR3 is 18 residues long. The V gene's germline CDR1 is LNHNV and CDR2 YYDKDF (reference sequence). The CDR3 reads CATSRGYASGFMVETQYF. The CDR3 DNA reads TGTGCCACCAGCAGAGGTTATGCTAGCGGGTTCATGGTTGAGACCCAGTACTTC.

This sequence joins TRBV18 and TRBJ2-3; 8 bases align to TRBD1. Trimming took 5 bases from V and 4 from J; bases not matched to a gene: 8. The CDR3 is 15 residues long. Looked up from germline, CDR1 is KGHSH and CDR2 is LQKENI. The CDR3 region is CASSSGQGLSDTQYF. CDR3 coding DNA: TGTGCCAGCTCATCCGGACAGGGATTATCAGATACGCAGTATTTT.

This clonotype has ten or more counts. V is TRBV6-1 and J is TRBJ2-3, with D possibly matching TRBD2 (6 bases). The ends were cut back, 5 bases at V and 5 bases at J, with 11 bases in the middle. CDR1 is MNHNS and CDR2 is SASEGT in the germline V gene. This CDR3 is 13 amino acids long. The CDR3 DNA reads TGTGCCAGCAGTCGTCAAGCGGGAGATACGCAGTATTTT. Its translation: CASSRQAGDTQYF.

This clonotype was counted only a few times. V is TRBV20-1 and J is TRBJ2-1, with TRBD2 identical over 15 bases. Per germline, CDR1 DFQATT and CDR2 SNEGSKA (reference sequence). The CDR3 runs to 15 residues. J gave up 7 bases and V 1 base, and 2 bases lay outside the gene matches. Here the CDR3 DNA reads TGCAGTGCTAGAGTCGGGACTAGCGGGAGGAATGAGCAGTTCTTC. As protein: CSARVGTSGRNEQFF.

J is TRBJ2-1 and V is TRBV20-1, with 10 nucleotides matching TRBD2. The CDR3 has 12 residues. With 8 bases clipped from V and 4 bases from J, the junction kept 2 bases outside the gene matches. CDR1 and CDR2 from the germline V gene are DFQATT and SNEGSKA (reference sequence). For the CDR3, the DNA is TGCAGTCTTAGCGGGAGGTACAATGAGCAGTTCTTC. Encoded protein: CSLSGRYNEQFF.

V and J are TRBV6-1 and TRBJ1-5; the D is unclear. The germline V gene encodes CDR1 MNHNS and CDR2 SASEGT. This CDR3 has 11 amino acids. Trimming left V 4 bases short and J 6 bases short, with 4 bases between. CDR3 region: CASSGSQPQHF. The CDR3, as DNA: TGTGCCAGCAGTGGTAGTCAGCCCCAGCATTTT.

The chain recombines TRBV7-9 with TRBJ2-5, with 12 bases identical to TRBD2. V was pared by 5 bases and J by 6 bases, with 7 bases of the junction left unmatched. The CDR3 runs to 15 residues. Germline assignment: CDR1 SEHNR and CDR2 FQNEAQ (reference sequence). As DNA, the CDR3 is TGTGCCAGCAGCCCTGGACTAGCGGGAAGACAGACCCAGTACTTC. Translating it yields CASSPGLAGRQTQYF.

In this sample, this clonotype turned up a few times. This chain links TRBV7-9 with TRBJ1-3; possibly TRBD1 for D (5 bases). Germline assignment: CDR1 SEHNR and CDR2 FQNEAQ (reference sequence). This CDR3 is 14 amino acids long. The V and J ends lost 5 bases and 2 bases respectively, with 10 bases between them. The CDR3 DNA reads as TGTGCCAGCAGCCTGGCAGGGACTGGAAACACCATATATTTT. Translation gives CASSLAGTGNTIYF.